This T cell receptor beta chain was sequenced during a study of T cells in Graves' hyperthyroidism and ophthalmopathy. There are many counts of this clonotype. Its antigen is unidentified. What was amplified from RNA transcripts were TCR beta CDR3 regions. With the HTBI primer set, the TCR CDR3 went through a first round of RT-PCR. Each CDR3 protein is one row after TCRdb ran MiXCR on the multiplex PCR reads. The data show approximately 370,000 distinct CDR3 sequences, just under 15% seen once. Germline V lookup: CDR1 ENHRY, CDR2 SYGVKD. With 5 bases clipped from V and 6 bases from J, the junction kept 7 bases outside the gene matches. The CDR3 totals 14 residues. Study-level points and caveats: In blood, most of the thyroid clonotypes expanded above 0.001 were also present.

What was sequenced was blood. The rearrangement joins TRBV10-3 to TRBJ2-1; the match to TRBD1 covers 7 bases. The clonotype was recovered from a woman under 40 with Graves' hyperthyroidism. The CDR3 nucleotides are TGTGCCATCAGTCAGGGGGTGACTTTCAATGAGCAGTTCTTC. This codes for CAISQGVTFNEQFF.